This is a list of T cell receptor beta chains from one sample in a study of blood T cell repertoires in COVID-19. TCRdb's table, derived via immunoSEQ multiplex PCR, lists solely in-frame clones and lacks some. The data contain about 200,000 clones, around 90% of them singletons. The sequenced sample consisted of peripheral blood. These receptors came from a man aged 25 to 45 with acute or convalescent COVID-19. Both conserved end residues are part of each CDR3. The D gene is left open where the match is weak. Expanded clones are given a class, and other clones once, few, many or no size at all.

d_gene: NA
j_gene: TRBJ1-5
abundance: once
v_gene: TRBV28
CDR3aa: CASSRVVTDQPQHF
CDR3nt: TGTGCCAGCAGCCGCGTCGTCACCGATCAGCCCCAGCATTTT

d_gene: TRBD1
j_gene: TRBJ1-1
abundance: NA
v_gene: TRBV5-1
CDR3aa: CASSFGTGGTEAFF
CDR3nt: TGCGCCAGCAGCTTCGGGACAGGGGGAACTGAAGCTTTCTTT

d_gene: TRBD1
j_gene: TRBJ1-1
abundance: NA
v_gene: TRBV28
CDR3aa: CASSFPDRPNTEAFF
CDR3nt: TGTGCCAGCAGTTTCCCGGACAGGCCGAACACTGAAGCTTTCTTT

d_gene: TRBD2
j_gene: TRBJ2-1
abundance: NA
v_gene: TRBV12-5
CDR3aa: CASGLATRSGGSYNEQFF
CDR3nt: TGTGCTAGTGGTTTGGCCACCCGTTCGGGGGGATCCTACAATGAGCAGTTCTTC

d_gene: NA
j_gene: TRBJ2-5
abundance: NA
v_gene: TRBV7-7
CDR3aa: CASSLSGERETQYF
CDR3nt: TGTGCTAGCAGCTTAAGTGGCGAGCGAGAGACCCAGTACTTC

d_gene: NA
j_gene: TRBJ2-7
abundance: NA
v_gene: TRBV7-2
CDR3aa: CASSFGGRGYEQYF
CDR3nt: TGTGCCAGCAGCTTTGGCGGCAGGGGCTACGAGCAGTACTTC

d_gene: NA
j_gene: TRBJ2-7
abundance: NA
v_gene: TRBV4-1
CDR3aa: CASSPDRYYEQYF
CDR3nt: TGCGCCAGCAGCCCGGACAGATACTACGAGCAGTACTTC

d_gene: NA
j_gene: TRBJ1-4
abundance: NA
v_gene: TRBV5-1
CDR3aa: CASSAYNLLGEKLFF
CDR3nt: TGCGCCAGCAGCGCTTACAACCTCCTGGGCGAAAAACTGTTTTTT

d_gene: TRBD2
j_gene: TRBJ2-5
abundance: NA
v_gene: TRBV10-3
CDR3aa: CAISDFEREQETQYF
CDR3nt: TGTGCCATCAGTGATTTTGAGCGGGAGCAAGAGACCCAGTACTTC

d_gene: NA
j_gene: TRBJ1-5
abundance: NA
v_gene: TRBV27
CDR3aa: CASLRQPQHF
CDR3nt: TGTGCCAGCCTGCGACAGCCCCAGCATTTT